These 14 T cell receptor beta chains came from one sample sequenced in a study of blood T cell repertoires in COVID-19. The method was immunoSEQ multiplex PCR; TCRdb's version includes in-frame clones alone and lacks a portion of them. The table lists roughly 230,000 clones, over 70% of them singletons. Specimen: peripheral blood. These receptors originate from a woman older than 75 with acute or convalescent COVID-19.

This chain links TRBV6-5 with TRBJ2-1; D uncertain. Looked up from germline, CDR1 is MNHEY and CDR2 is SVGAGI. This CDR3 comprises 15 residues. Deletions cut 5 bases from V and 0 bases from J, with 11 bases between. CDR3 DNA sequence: TGTGCCAGCAGTCCCTTACTCGACTCCTACAATGAGCAGTTCTTC. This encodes CASSPLLDSYNEQFF.

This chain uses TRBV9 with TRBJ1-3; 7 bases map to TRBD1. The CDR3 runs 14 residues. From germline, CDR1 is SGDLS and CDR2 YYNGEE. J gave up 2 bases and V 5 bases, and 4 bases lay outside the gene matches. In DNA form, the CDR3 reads TGTGCCAGCAGTATGACAGGGACTGGAAACACCATATATTTT. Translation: CASSMTGTGNTIYF.

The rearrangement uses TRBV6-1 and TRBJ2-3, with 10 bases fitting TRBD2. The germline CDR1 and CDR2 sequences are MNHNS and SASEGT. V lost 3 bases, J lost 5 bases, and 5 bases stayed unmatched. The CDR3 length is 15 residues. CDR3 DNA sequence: TGTGCCAGCAGTGAGGCTAGCGGGAGTATAGATACGCAGTATTTT. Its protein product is CASSEASGSIDTQYF.

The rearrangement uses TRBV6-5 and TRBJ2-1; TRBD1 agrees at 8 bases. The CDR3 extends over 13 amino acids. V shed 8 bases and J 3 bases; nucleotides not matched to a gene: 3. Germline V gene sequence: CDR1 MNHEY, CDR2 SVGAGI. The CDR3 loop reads CASLGTGYNEQFF. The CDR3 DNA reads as TGTGCCAGCCTCGGGACAGGCTACAATGAGCAGTTCTTC.

DNA of the CDR3: TGTGCCAGTAGAACTAACCGGGACAGGGGTGATGAAGCTTTCTTT. It translates to CASRTNRDRGDEAFF. This chain joins TRBV19 and TRBJ1-1; 10 positions match TRBD1. Per the germline V gene, CDR1 is LNHDA and CDR2 is SQIVND (reference sequence). With 6 bases clipped from V and 7 bases from J, the junction kept 11 bases outside the gene matches. This CDR3 has 15 residues.

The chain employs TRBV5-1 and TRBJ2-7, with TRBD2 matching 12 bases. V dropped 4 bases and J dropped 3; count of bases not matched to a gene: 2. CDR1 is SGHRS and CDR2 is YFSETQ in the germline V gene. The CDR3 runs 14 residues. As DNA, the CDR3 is TGCGCCAGCAGCACGACTAGCGGGAGCTACGAGCAGTACTTC. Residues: CASSTTSGSYEQYF.

The CDR3 sequence is CASSLVAGFDTGELFF. As DNA, the CDR3 is TGTGCCAGCAGCTTAGTGGCAGGGTTCGACACCGGGGAGCTGTTTTTT. This chain links TRBV11-2 with TRBJ2-2; D may be TRBD1 (5 bases). CDR1 is SGHAT and CDR2 is FQNNGV in the germline V gene. CDR3 length equals 16 residues. V was pared by 1 base and J by 3 bases, with 12 bases between.

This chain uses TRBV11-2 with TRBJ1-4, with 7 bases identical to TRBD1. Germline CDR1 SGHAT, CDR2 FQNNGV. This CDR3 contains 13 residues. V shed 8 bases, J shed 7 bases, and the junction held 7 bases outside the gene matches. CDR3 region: CASGKGTVEKLFF. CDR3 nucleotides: TGTGCCAGCGGAAAAGGGACAGTTGAAAAACTGTTTTTT.

CDR3 bases: TGTGCCAACGGACAGACCTATAATTCACCCCTCCACTTT. Protein: CANGQTYNSPLHF. The V call is TRBV6-5, the J call TRBJ1-6; a weak D match, TRBD1 (6 bases). CDR3 length: 13 residues. V was cut by 10 bases and J by 2 bases, with 9 bases left in between. The germline gives CDR1 MNHEY, CDR2 SVGAGI.

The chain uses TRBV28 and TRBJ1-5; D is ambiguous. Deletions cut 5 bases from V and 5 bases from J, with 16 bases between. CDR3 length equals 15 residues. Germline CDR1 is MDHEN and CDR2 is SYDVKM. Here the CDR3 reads CASSLVGGNHQPQHF. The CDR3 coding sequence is TGTGCCAGCAGTCTTGTTGGCGGAAACCATCAGCCCCAGCATTTT.

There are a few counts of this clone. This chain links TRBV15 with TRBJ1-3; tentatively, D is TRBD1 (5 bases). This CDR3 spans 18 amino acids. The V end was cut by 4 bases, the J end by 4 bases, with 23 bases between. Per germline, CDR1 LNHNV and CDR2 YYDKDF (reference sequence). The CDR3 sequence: CATSNPGSWGAGGNTIYF. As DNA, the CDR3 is TGTGCCACCAGCAATCCCGGGTCATGGGGCGCCGGGGGAAACACCATATATTTT.

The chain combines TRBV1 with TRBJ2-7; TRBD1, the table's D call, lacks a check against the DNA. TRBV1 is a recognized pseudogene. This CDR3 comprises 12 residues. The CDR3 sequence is CTSQMNHYEQYF. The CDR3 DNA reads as TGCACCAGCCAGATGAATCACTACGAGCAGTACTTC.

The CDR3 DNA reads TGTGCCAGCAGCGTACAGGGTGGAAACACCATATATTTT. Translating it yields CASSVQGGNTIYF. The rearrangement uses TRBV5-4 and TRBJ1-3, with a weak D call TRBD1 (6 bases). The CDR3 runs to 13 residues. The germline V and J ends were trimmed by 4 bases and 3 bases, with 8 bases remaining between them. Per germline, CDR1 SGHNT and CDR2 YYREEE (reference sequence).

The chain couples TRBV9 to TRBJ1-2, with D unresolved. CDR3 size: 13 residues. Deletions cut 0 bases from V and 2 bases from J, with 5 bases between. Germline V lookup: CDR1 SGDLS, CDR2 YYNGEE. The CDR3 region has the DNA TGTGCCAGCAGCGTAGACTTCAACTATGGCTACACCTTC. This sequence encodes CASSVDFNYGYTF.